These 8 T cell receptor beta chains share one sample of origin, sequenced in a study of early T cells in non-severe SARS-CoV-2 infection. In TCRdb, the 5' RACE reads were re-called with MiXCR into one record per CDR3 protein. The sample includes some 97,000 distinct CDR3 sequences, roughly 11% of them seen just once. The sample here was whole blood, taken at baseline. These receptors all come from an adult who was a healthcare worker with PCR-confirmed SARS-CoV-2 infection or an uninfected control (not recorded which).

This clonotype was found many times. This chain uses TRBV7-6 with TRBJ2-1; 7 bases line up with TRBD1. This CDR3 is 13 amino acids long. Per germline, CDR1 SGHVS and CDR2 FNYEAQ. The V and J ends lost 6 bases and 8 bases, in that order; junction bases with no gene match: 7. CDR3 sequence (DNA): TGTGCCAGCAGTCACACAGGGGTGGATGAGCAGTTCTTC. This gives the protein CASSHTGVDEQFF.

This clonotype was observed many times. The CDR3 here is CASSQQGSTDTQYF. CDR3 nucleotide sequence: TGTGCCAGCAGCCAACAGGGGAGCACAGATACGCAGTATTTT. The gene calls are TRBV11-3 and TRBJ2-3; 7 nucleotides line up with TRBD1. V lost 5 bases to trimming and J lost 0 bases; unmatched junction nucleotides: 2. The length of the CDR3 is 14 residues. Germline V gene data show CDR1 as SGHNT and CDR2 as YENEEA.

This clonotype has just a few counts. The chain carries TRBV7-9 and TRBJ1-4; the D gene is possibly TRBD1 (6 bases). There are 15 residues in the CDR3. CDR1 and CDR2 from the germline V gene are SEHNR and FQNEAQ (reference sequence). V was cut by 2 bases and J by 6 bases, with 13 bases left in between. CDR3 sequence: CASSLRPAGDEKLFF. CDR3 bases: TGTGCCAGCAGCTTACGTCCCGCAGGGGATGAAAAACTGTTTTTT.

This clonotype was seen a handful of times. CDR3 region: CAGGQENFNEKLFF. DNA of the CDR3: TGTGCCGGCGGACAGGAGAACTTTAATGAAAAACTGTTTTTT. The chain links TRBV6-1 to TRBJ1-4; 7 bases fit TRBD1. CDR1 and CDR2 (germline): MNHNS, SASEGT. The junction had 10 bases not matched to a gene; V was cut back by 11 bases and J by 4 bases. The CDR3 is 14 amino acids.

This clonotype has only a few counts. The chain uses TRBV5-1 and TRBJ1-2; possible D gene TRBD1, 5 bases. The V gene's germline CDR1 is SGHRS and CDR2 YFSETQ. The CDR3 is made up of 18 amino acids. Trimming took 0 bases from V and 7 from J, leaving 25 bases between them. This CDR3 reads CASSLESRPGPTRRGYTF. The CDR3 DNA is TGCGCCAGCAGCTTGGAGTCTAGACCGGGACCCACCCGACGTGGCTACACCTTC.

The sample holds many counts of this clonotype. The genes are TRBV12-3 or TRBV12-4 and TRBJ2-3, with TRBD2 identical over 8 bases. This CDR3 contains 14 residues. V was pared by 8 bases and J by 3 bases, with 7 bases of the junction left unmatched. The CDR3, as DNA: TGTGCCAGCCGTAGCGGGACTAGGACAGATACGCAGTATTTT. This codes for CASRSGTRTDTQYF.

The chain is built from TRBV11-1 and TRBJ2-6, with TRBD1 matching over 8 bases. There are 16 residues in the CDR3. The germline V gene has CDR1 SGHAT and CDR2 FQDESV (reference sequence). Losses at the gene ends were 5 bases for V and 4 bases for J; bases not matched to a gene: 7. CDR3 region: CASSLQGGSGANVLTF. The CDR3 DNA reads as TGTGCCAGCAGCCTACAGGGGGGATCAGGGGCCAACGTCCTGACTTTC.

The chain is built from TRBV21-1 and TRBJ1-2; TRBD1 is the table's D call, not checked against the DNA. TRBV21-1 is listed as a pseudogene. The CDR3 is 18 residues long. In DNA form, the CDR3 reads TGTGCCAGCAGCAAAAAAAAGAACCTGGGGGCACCAGAGGATGGCTACACCTTC. Its translation: CASSKKKNLGAPEDGYTF.